A single sample is the source of the 19 T cell receptor beta chains below, sequenced in a study of monozygotic twins with inflammatory bowel disease. From the 5' RACE reads, TCRdb lists one entry per CDR3 protein and no DNA. The sample spans around 410,000 distinct CDR3 sequences; the ten largest clones claim 2.4%. Sequencing used blood. The receptors were sampled from a human donor with ulcerative colitis or Crohn's disease, or a healthy co-twin of an affected twin (not recorded which).

The rearrangement joins TRBV10-3 to TRBJ1-2; with no DNA, the TCRdb D assignment of TRBD1 cannot be verified. CDR1 and CDR2 from the germline V gene are ENHRY and SYGVKD. This CDR3 contains 14 residues. This chain's CDR3 is CAISDPGQAPTATF.

Here the CDR3 reads CSVLTGSSGNTIYF. The chain couples TRBV29-1 to TRBJ1-3; TCRdb's assignment of TRBD1 cannot be checked, as there is no DNA. The germline V gene encodes CDR1 SQVTM and CDR2 ANQGSEA. The CDR3 is 14 residues long.

This sequence joins TRBV2 and TRBJ2-5; the TCRdb call, TRBD1, lacks DNA for checking. Germline V CDR1 and CDR2: SNHLY, FYNNEI. This CDR3 region has 14 residues. The CDR3 sequence: CASSGGLYQETQYF.

The chain combines TRBV5-5 with TRBJ2-7; the D gene TCRdb calls, TRBD1, cannot be checked with no DNA. Per germline, CDR1 SGHKS and CDR2 YYEKEE (reference sequence). CDR3 length: 17 residues. This CDR3 reads CASSLGETGTGIYEQYF.

This rearrangement joins TRBV4-1 to TRBJ1-1; TCRdb's D gene call, TRBD1, goes unchecked for lack of DNA. From germline, CDR1 is MGHRA and CDR2 YSYEKL. The CDR3 length is 15 residues. This CDR3 is CASSQLTGGNTEAFF.

The genes are TRBV27 and TRBJ2-7; the TCRdb call, TRBD2, lacks DNA for checking. CDR1 is MNHEY and CDR2 is SMNVEV in the germline V gene (reference sequence). This CDR3 spans 16 amino acids. CDR3 residues: CASRLRAGGKSYEQYF.

The rearrangement uses TRBV6-2 or TRBV6-3 and TRBJ2-1; as DNA is missing, the TRBD2 call by TCRdb cannot be tested. Germline assignment: CDR1 MNHEY and CDR2 SVGEGT. The CDR3 spans 17 residues. This CDR3 is CASSHPSGRAHYNEQFF.

This chain connects TRBV27 to TRBJ2-6; without DNA, the TCRdb call of TRBD1 cannot be checked. The CDR3 consists of 13 residues. Germline-derived CDR1 and CDR2 are MNHEY and SMNVEV (reference sequence). CDR3 sequence reads: CASRDKLANVLTF.

The gene calls are TRBV19 and TRBJ2-7; TCRdb names TRBD2, which stays unverified in the absence of DNA. Germline CDR1 reads LNHDA; CDR2 reads SQIVND (reference sequence). The CDR3 runs to 15 residues. This CDR3 is CASSSWTSGTNEQYF.

This chain uses TRBV7-2 with TRBJ1-2; the D call from TCRdb, TRBD1, cannot be confirmed without DNA. The germline V gene has CDR1 SGHTA and CDR2 FQGNSA. The CDR3 loop spans 13 amino acids. CDR3 region: CASSLKAGYGYTF.

The chain carries TRBV7-9 and TRBJ1-1; as DNA is missing, the TRBD1 call by TCRdb cannot be tested. Germline CDR1 reads SEHNR; CDR2 reads FQNEAQ (reference sequence). The CDR3 spans 14 residues. CDR3 residues: CASSSLTDRDEAFF.

The CDR3 sequence is CATSDLRFADTGELFF. V and J are TRBV24-1 and TRBJ2-2. Per germline, CDR1 KGHDR and CDR2 SFDVKD. The CDR3 covers 16 residues.

The rearrangement joins TRBV24-1 to TRBJ2-1; TCRdb outputs TRBD1, but without DNA this stays unchecked. CDR3 length: 15 amino acids. CDR1 KGHDR and CDR2 SFDVKD come from the germline V gene. The chain's CDR3 is CATSDVRGLDNEQFF.

The genes are TRBV20-1 and TRBJ2-2. From germline, CDR1 is DFQATT and CDR2 SNEGSKA (reference sequence). CDR3 length: 13 residues. The chain's CDR3 is CSASRAGVGELFF.

The chain couples TRBV5-1 to TRBJ1-2. Germline V gives CDR1 SGHRS, CDR2 YFSETQ. The CDR3 totals 14 residues. Here the CDR3 reads CASSSDRVSYGYTF. The full variable domain, rest sourced from reference TRBV5-1 and TRBJ1-2, is KAGVTQTPRYLIKTRGQQVTLSCSPISGHRSVSWYQQTPGQGLQFLFEYFSETQRNKGNFPGRFSGRQFSNSRSEMNVSTLELGDSALYLCASSSDRVSYGYTFGSGTRLTVV.

The chain carries TRBV12-3 or TRBV12-4 and TRBJ1-4. CDR3 length: 15 amino acids. The CDR3 spells CASSLGQGRSEKLFF.

The V call is TRBV20-1, the J call TRBJ2-7; TCRdb names TRBD1, which stays unverified in the absence of DNA. The CDR3 runs to 15 residues. Germline V lookup: CDR1 DFQATT, CDR2 SNEGSKA (reference sequence). CDR3 residues: CSARDLDRGGYEQYF.

The chain uses TRBV5-1 and TRBJ1-4; the D call from TCRdb, TRBD1, cannot be confirmed without DNA. Germline V CDR1 and CDR2: SGHRS, YFSETQ. The CDR3 has 13 residues. The CDR3 loop is CASSLLSDEKLFF.

The rearrangement joins TRBV3-1 to TRBJ2-3; TCRdb indicates TRBD2, and absent DNA this call remains unverified. This CDR3 region has 15 residues. Germline V lookup: CDR1 LGHDT, CDR2 YNNKEL (reference sequence). The CDR3 sequence: CASSGLAGFTDTQYF.